This T cell receptor (beta chain) was obtained from a study of molecular identifiers for immune sequencing clone quantification. Study findings and constraints: In naive cells, under 1% of molecules belonged to clones above 20 RNA copies, against over 97% in effector cells.

This CDR3 is built from 15 residues. CDR1 and CDR2 from the germline V gene are LNHDA and SQIVND (reference sequence). Germline trimming cut 3 bases from V and 11 bases from J; bases unmatched to any gene: 13. Previously published methods and listed TCR primers were used for the bulk TCR libraries. In TCRdb, the PCR reads were re-called with MiXCR into one record per CDR3 protein. The sample lists about 320,000 distinct CDR3 sequences; roughly 24% were seen once. This clonotype has a handful of counts. Its antigen is as yet unknown. This chain connects TRBV19 to TRBJ1-5; 7 bases fit TRBD1. This receptor was taken from a human donor in good health. Some libraries in this study had Jurkat cell RNA spiked in. The source material was naive CD8+ T cells from blood, with Jurkat cell RNA spiked in. The subset here: FACS-sorted CD8+CD4-CCR7+CD45RA+ naive T cells. The CDR3 DNA sequence: TGTGCCAGTAGTATTGCACAAACAGGGGTGGAGGCCCAGCATTTT. Its protein product is CASSIAQTGVEAQHF.